A single T cell receptor (beta chain) is shown here with its context. The antigen remains unidentified. The data were obtained in a study of T-cell memory formation after mild COVID-19. Overall study: Most TCR clusters belonged to a single donor.

TCRdb used MiXCR to reprocess the 5' RACE reads, holding one entry per CDR3 protein. The sample includes roughly 400,000 distinct CDR3 sequences, roughly 18% of them seen just once. Overall study findings and caveats: Clones contracting day 15 to 85 were balanced CD4/CD8; later expanders leaned CD4+. Some clones that responded were present in memory (sampled pre-infection), which suggests cross-reactive memory joined.

This receptor was obtained from a man aged 18 to 30 who had mild COVID-19 (a few samples of this study predate the infection). Cell type and time point are not known. Sequenced material: PBMCs or a T cell subset sorted from them (not recorded which).

CDR3 bases: TGCAGCGTTGAAGAGAACAGGAACACTGAAGCTTTCTTT. Translated, it gives CSVEENRNTEAFF. This chain links TRBV29-1 with TRBJ1-1; no reliable D call. Germline V gives CDR1 SQVTM, CDR2 ANQGSEA. The CDR3 is 13 residues long. The V end was cut by 0 bases, the J end by 1 base, with 6 bases between. Based on the CDR3 plus reference TRBV29-1 and TRBJ1-1, the full variable domain is SAVISQKPSRDICQRGTSLTIQCQVDSQVTMMFWYRQQPGQSLTLIATANQGSEATYESGFVIDKFPISRPNLTFSTLTVSNMSPEDSSIYLCSVEENRNTEAFFGQGTRLTVV.